The clone carrying this T cell receptor beta chain was seen more than once but under ten times. Its antigen is undetermined. These data are taken from a study of beta chain features in type 1 diabetes. What was sequenced were expressed TCRB transcripts, since all of the isolated RNA had been reverse transcribed. Sequencing used immunoSEQ multiplex PCR; TCRdb keeps in-frame clones, though not all of them. The table has about 740,000 clones, roughly an eighth seen once; the top ten hold about 0.02%. Study outcomes and limitations: When VDJ junctions were examined, type 1 diabetes patients showed fewer insertions and more deletions. PCR may have favored shorter templates equally in patients and controls. Among patients with Type 1 diabetes, TCRB CDR3s were moderately but significantly shorter in every one of the four CD4+ subsets. Naive, central memory and regulatory TCRB repertoires appeared more similar among patients than healthy donors.

V was clipped by 6 bases and J by 8 bases, with 15 bases between them. The V gene's germline CDR1 is SGHNT and CDR2 YYREEE (reference sequence). The CDR3 covers 13 residues. The specimen sequenced was naive CD4+ T cells from blood. The origin of this receptor is a man aged 18 to 29 with type 1 diabetes. The chain is built from TRBV5-4 and TRBJ2-1; no clear D. CDR3 amino acids: CASTSGRRDEQFF. The DNA for the CDR3 is TGTGCCAGCACCTCAGGCCGGCGAGATGAGCAGTTCTTC.